The clone carrying this T cell receptor (beta chain) showed up just a few times. The antigen is not known. The sample originates from a study of T cell repertoires in cytomegalovirus infection. TCRdb recomputed calls from the reads with MiXCR, one row per CDR3 protein. This sample carries around 200,000 distinct CDR3 sequences, about 39% of them seen once, and the ten largest clones take approximately 59%. Germline V CDR1 and CDR2: MNHEY, SVGEGT. The junction had 6 bases not matched to a gene; V was cut back by 2 bases and J by 5 bases. The CDR3 has 16 residues. The chain employs TRBV6-2 or TRBV6-3 and TRBJ2-1; TRBD2 agrees at 10 bases. The TCR originated in a human donor in good health (CMV status not recorded). Some clones in this sample may be carry-over from other donors' samples. The sample here was CD8+ T cells from cultured PBMCs, taken from culture after CMV antigen stimulation. DNA for the CDR3: TGTGCCAGCAGTTACCCGAGCGGGACTAGCGACAATGAGCAGTTCTTC. It specifies CASSYPSGTSDNEQFF.